These T cell receptor beta chains were read from a single sample in a study of T cell responses to AZD1222 COVID-19 vaccine. The method was immunoSEQ multiplex PCR; TCRdb's version includes in-frame clones alone and lacks a portion of them. Of over 110,000 clones in the sample, about nine tenths were seen once. The material sequenced was peripheral blood, taken 28 days after the second AZD1222 dose. The receptors originated from an adult who received the AZD1222 COVID-19 vaccine. The CDR3 runs from the conserved cysteine through the conserved F or W. A D gene is named only where the DNA matches it firmly. Clone size, where shown, is once, few, many, or a class for clones that have expanded.

clone_size	d_call	v_call	j_call	cdr3_aa	cdr3_nt
NA	NA	TRBV5-6	TRBJ1-3	CASSLVHSGNTIYF	TGTGCCAGCAGCTTGGTTCACTCTGGAAACACCATATATTTT
NA	TRBD1	TRBV20-1	TRBJ2-3	CSASDRGRADTQYF	TGCAGTGCTAGTGACAGGGGGCGCGCAGATACGCAGTATTTT
NA	NA	TRBV6-5	TRBJ1-6	CAVQTGTDNSPLHF	TGTGCCGTCCAGACCGGGACGGATAATTCACCCCTCCACTTT
NA	NA	TRBV6-2/TRBV6-3	TRBJ1-6	CASSYGETISYNSPLHF	TGTGCCAGCAGTTATGGAGAAACGATATCCTATAATTCACCCCTCCACTTT
NA	NA	TRBV18	TRBJ1-4	CASSLSSGIINEKLFF	TGTGCCAGCTCACTCTCTTCAGGGATCATTAATGAAAAACTGTTTTTT
NA	NA	TRBV30	TRBJ1-5	CAWKRPGNQPQHF	TGTGCCTGGAAACGGCCGGGCAATCAGCCCCAGCATTTT
NA	NA	TRBV19	TRBJ2-1	CASSIDLNSYNEQFF	TGTGCCAGTAGTATAGACCTCAACTCCTACAATGAGCAGTTCTTC
NA	NA	TRBV29-1	TRBJ2-5	CSVQIRNQETQYF	TGCAGCGTTCAAATCCGAAACCAAGAGACCCAGTACTTC
once	NA	TRBV5-4	TRBJ2-2	CASSPNRSTTGELFF	TGTGCCAGCAGCCCCAACAGAAGTACCACCGGGGAGCTGTTTTTT
NA	NA	TRBV4-2	TRBJ2-5	CASSQDPGGQETQYF	TGTGCCAGCAGCCAAGATCCGGGTGGTCAAGAGACCCAGTACTTC
once	TRBD1	TRBV18	TRBJ1-1	CASSPYPTGRNTEAFF	TGTGCCAGCTCACCATACCCGACAGGGAGGAACACTGAAGCTTTCTTT
NA	NA	TRBV19	TRBJ1-1	CASSIGLVAEAFF	TGTGCCAGTAGTATAGGGTTGGTCGCTGAAGCTTTCTTT
NA	NA	TRBV30	TRBJ1-4	CAWSVRAGREKLFF	TGTGCCTGGAGTGTTAGGGCAGGGCGAGAAAAACTGTTTTTT
NA	TRBD1	TRBV27	TRBJ2-7	CASSFKGTGAYEQYF	TGTGCCAGCAGTTTTAAGGGGACAGGGGCATACGAGCAGTACTTC
NA	NA	TRBV7-9	TRBJ1-2	CASRPLGSYGYTF	TGTGCCAGCAGACCCTTGGGTTCCTATGGCTACACCTTC
NA	NA	TRBV25-1	TRBJ2-6	CASSMTGTPLANVLTF	TGTGCCAGCAGTATGACTGGGACACCTTTGGCCAACGTCCTGACTTTC
NA	NA	TRBV28	TRBJ1-1	CASTLPSSNTEAFF	TGTGCCAGCACCTTACCTTCTTCGAACACTGAAGCTTTCTTT
few	NA	TRBV2	TRBJ1-6	CASQSSYNSPLHF	TGTGCCAGCCAGAGCTCCTATAATTCACCCCTCCACTTT
NA	NA	TRBV5-6	TRBJ2-3	CASSLRWRGRADTQYF	TGTGCCAGCAGCTTGAGATGGAGGGGGCGCGCAGATACGCAGTATTTT
NA	NA	TRBV24-1	TRBJ2-3	CATSDLFADTQYF	TGTGCCACCAGTGACTTATTTGCTGACACGCAGTATTTT
NA	TRBD2	TRBV3-1/TRBV3-2	TRBJ2-1	CASSQDGTSGQFF	TGTGCCAGCAGCCAAGATGGCACTAGCGGGCAGTTCTTC
NA	NA	TRBV6-6	TRBJ1-2	CASSWGRGDYGYTF	TGTGCCAGCAGTTGGGGTCGGGGGGACTATGGCTACACCTTC
NA	NA	TRBV3-1/TRBV3-2	TRBJ2-1	CASSQGGIGSYNEQFF	TGTGCCAGCAGCCAAGGAGGGATCGGGTCCTACAATGAGCAGTTCTTC
NA	NA	TRBV6-1	TRBJ2-7	CASSETGSLSYEQYF	TGTGCCAGCAGTGAAACAGGGTCCCTCTCCTACGAGCAGTACTTC
NA	TRBD1	TRBV7-2	TRBJ1-3	CASSAGTGGIRNTIYF	TGTGCCAGCAGCGCTGGGACAGGGGGCATCAGAAACACCATATATTTT
once	TRBD1	TRBV18	TRBJ1-5	CASSHETGGLNQPQHF	TGTGCCAGCTCACACGAGACAGGGGGTCTAAATCAGCCCCAGCATTTT
NA	NA	TRBV7-9	TRBJ1-1	CASSPGQRAFF	TGTGCCAGCAGCCCGGGACAACGAGCTTTCTTT
NA	NA	TRBV19	TRBJ1-2	CASSPTAVGYGYTF	TGTGCCAGTAGTCCGACGGCAGTTGGGTATGGCTACACCTTC
NA	NA	TRBV4-3	TRBJ1-6	CASSSGGPGVSPLHF	TGCGCCAGCAGCTCCGGCGGACCAGGGGTATCACCCCTCCACTTT
NA	NA	TRBV9	TRBJ1-1	CASSAPTDNTEAFF	TGTGCCAGCAGCGCCCCGACAGACAACACTGAAGCTTTCTTT
NA	NA	TRBV5-5	TRBJ1-3	CASSLVGGSGNTIYF	TGTGCCAGCAGCTTGGTGGGCGGCTCTGGAAACACCATATATTTT
NA	NA	TRBV7-9	TRBJ2-1	CASSFEGGTIGEQFF	TGTGCCAGCAGCTTTGAGGGGGGCACGATTGGTGAGCAGTTCTTC
once	NA	TRBV7-9	TRBJ2-1	CASSPTGLSLIYNEQFF	TGTGCCAGCAGCCCTACTGGACTGAGCCTAATTTACAATGAGCAGTTCTTC
NA	NA	TRBV7-9	TRBJ2-5	CASILIGGETQYF	TGTGCCAGCATCCTCATCGGAGGGGAGACCCAGTACTTC
NA	TRBD1	TRBV7-7	TRBJ2-2	CASSPDRGTGELFF	TGTGCTAGCAGCCCGGACAGGGGAACCGGGGAGCTGTTTTTT
NA	NA	TRBV9	TRBJ2-1	CASSGQSYNEQFF	TGTGCCAGCAGCGGACAGAGCTACAATGAGCAGTTCTTC
NA	NA	TRBV19	TRBJ1-2	CASSSRTINYGYTF	TGTGCCAGTAGTTCCCGGACTATTAACTATGGCTACACCTTC
NA	TRBD1	TRBV29-1	TRBJ1-2	CSVDGGQGTYGYTF	TGCAGCGTTGACGGGGGACAGGGAACTTATGGCTACACCTTC
once	NA	TRBV19	TRBJ2-7	CASSIGRGVYEQYF	TGTGCCAGTAGTATCGGCAGGGGGGTCTACGAGCAGTACTTC
NA	NA	TRBV28	TRBJ1-1	CASSLGREGTEAFF	TGTGCCAGCAGTTTGGGCAGGGAAGGAACTGAAGCTTTCTTT